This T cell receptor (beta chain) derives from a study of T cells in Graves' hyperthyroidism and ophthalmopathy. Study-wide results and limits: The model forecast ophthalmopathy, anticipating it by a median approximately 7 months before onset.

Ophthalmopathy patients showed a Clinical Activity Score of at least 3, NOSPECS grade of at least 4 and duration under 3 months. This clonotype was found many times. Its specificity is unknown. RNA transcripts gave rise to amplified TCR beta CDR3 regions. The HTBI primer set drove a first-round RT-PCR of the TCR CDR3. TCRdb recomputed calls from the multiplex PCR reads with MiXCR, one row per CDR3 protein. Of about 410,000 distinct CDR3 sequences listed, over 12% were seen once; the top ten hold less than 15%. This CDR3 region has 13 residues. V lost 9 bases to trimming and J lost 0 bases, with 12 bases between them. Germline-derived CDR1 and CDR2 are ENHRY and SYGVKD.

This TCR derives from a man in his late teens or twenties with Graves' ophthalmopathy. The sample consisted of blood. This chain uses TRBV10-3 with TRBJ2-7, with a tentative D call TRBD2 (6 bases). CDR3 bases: TGTGCCATGCGGGACTCCCTCTCCTACGAGCAGTACTTC. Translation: CAMRDSLSYEQYF.